The rows below give T cell receptor beta chains drawn from one sample of a study of blood T cell repertoires in COVID-19. Method: immunoSEQ multiplex PCR; TCRdb's copy keeps in-frame clones and lacks some. The sample includes 130,000 or so clones, less than 90% of them seen just once. Material for sequencing was peripheral blood. The receptors were sampled from a man in his fifties or sixties with acute or convalescent COVID-19. CDR3s include the opening cysteine and the closing phenylalanine or tryptophan. The D gene is left open where the match is weak. Clone size appears in some rows only: once, few, many, or a class for an expanded clone.

.	12	.	TRBV2	TRBJ1-3	TGTGCCAGCAGTGAAAGCGGAAACACCATATATTTT	CASSESGNTIYF
.	18	TRBD2	TRBV19	TRBJ2-2	TGTGCCAGTAGTGGGAGAGGGTCGGGAGGAGATAACACCGGGGAGCTGTTTTTT	CASSGRGSGGDNTGELFF
.	13	.	TRBV5-6	TRBJ1-2	TGTGCCAGCAGCTTTGGACAGTCGGCTGGCTACACCTTC	CASSFGQSAGYTF
once	13	TRBD1	TRBV12-3/TRBV12-4	TRBJ1-2	TGTGCCAGCAGTCAGACAGGGGGATCTGGCTACACCTTC	CASSQTGGSGYTF
.	16	.	TRBV7-2	TRBJ2-5	TGTGCCAGCAGCCCGCTGGGGGTCGGGGGTGGAGAGACCCAGTACTTC	CASSPLGVGGGETQYF
.	16	TRBD2	TRBV30	TRBJ2-7	TGTGCCTGGGGCTATCCCGGGACTAGCAGCTCCTACGAGCAGTACTTC	CAWGYPGTSSSYEQYF
.	13	TRBD1	TRBV30	TRBJ1-4	TGTGCCTCTCCGGGACAGGGGCATGAAAAACTGTTTTTT	CASPGQGHEKLFF
few	15	.	TRBV19	TRBJ1-1	TGTGCCAGTAGTATACAGGACTCGATGGGCACTGAAGCTTTCTTT	CASSIQDSMGTEAFF
.	19	TRBD1	TRBV19	TRBJ2-2	TGTGCCAGTAGTATTTCGGGTCCGGGACAGGGGTTAGGCACCGGGGAGCTGTTTTTT	CASSISGPGQGLGTGELFF
.	13	.	TRBV3-1/TRBV3-2	TRBJ2-7	TGTGCCAGCAGCCAAGTACAGGATGGCGAGCAGTACTTC	CASSQVQDGEQYF
.	13	.	TRBV5-4	TRBJ1-2	TGTGCCAGCAGCTTGGGGCAGAACTATGGCTACACCTTC	CASSLGQNYGYTF
.	12	.	TRBV20-1	TRBJ2-1	TGCAGTGCTAGTCAGGGAAGCAATGAGCAGTTCTTC	CSASQGSNEQFF
.	16	.	TRBV6-5	TRBJ2-6	TGTGCCAGCAGTTACGTTAGATCCACTGGGGCCAACGTCCTGACTTTC	CASSYVRSTGANVLTF
.	16	.	TRBV11-2	TRBJ2-7	TGTGCCAGCAGCTGGCCCCGGGAGGGGGCCGGCTACGAGCAGTACTTC	CASSWPREGAGYEQYF
once	16	TRBD1	TRBV5-1	TRBJ1-6	TGCGCCAGCAGCTTAGGCGACAGGGGCTCGTTGTCACCCCTCCACTTT	CASSLGDRGSLSPLHF